This entry describes one T cell receptor (beta chain). Its antigen target is currently unknown. No base-level quality is on record; no much larger clone is a single base apart. The sample comes from a study of blood T cell repertoires in COVID-19 (dated by TCRdb to the early 2020s). Context from the whole study: Collaborator samples came from the United States, Italy and Spain and covered acute and convalescent phases of COVID-19. The repertoires were released in a freely available public database meant as a resource for research on the immune response to SARS-CoV-2. The material from the prospective study consisted of cDNA or gDNA derived from T cells, B-cell-depleted T cells, or PBMCs. The dataset comprised deeply sampled blood TCRbeta repertoires from subjects exposed to, actively infected with, or recovered from COVID-19. The samples were drawn from two sources: the first 160 participants of the ongoing ImmuneRACE study, and about 1,300 subjects contributed by 6 global collaborators. Nearly every sample came with metadata listing a de-identified subject ID, COVID-19 status, age in years and sex. Where available, HLA class I and class II types were obtained from metadata supplied by the sample provider rather than from assay-based typing. Points the paper makes about the study in general: The quantity of clinical and demographic metadata differed by source and by participant and was supplied without curation.

The collaborating institutions used their own protocols to collect whole blood in K2EDTA tubes. For TCRbeta analysis, collaborators shipped samples in one of three forms: frozen whole blood, isolated PBMCs, or DNA extracted from either of those sample types. TCRbeta CDR3 regions were amplified from genomic DNA using the immunoSEQ Assay, a bias-controlled multiplex PCR. Processing in the source paper ran as follows. The number of nucleated cells in each sample was estimated from the amplification of reference gene primers within the assay. To quantify the absolute abundance of each unique TCRbeta CDR3 rearrangement, sequence reads were collapsed and filtered. For each sample, productive Simpson clonality was calculated as the square root of Simpson's diversity index over productive rearrangements. In TCRdb, the immuneACCESS table is reduced to in-frame sequences with V and J assigned. These tables do not hold every clone; where another copy was compared, an unresolved V gene accounts for under half, and the others remain unexplained. From that table come the V and J calls and clone size; the DNA was used to work out D and trimming. This sample has 170,000 or so clones in its table, and roughly 90% of those were observed once. Of the sample, around 0.53% is held by the ten largest clones.

Specimen: peripheral blood. This receptor was obtained from a man aged 45-65 years with acute or convalescent COVID-19.

The DNA reads as follows: TGTGCCAGCAGCACCGGACTAGTTCAGTACGAGCAGTACTTC. Its amino acids are CASSTGLVQYEQYF. The rearrangement combines TRBV6-2 or TRBV6-3 with TRBJ2-7, with 7 bases matching TRBD2. CDR1 and CDR2, per the germline V gene, are MNHEY and SVGEGT. Spanning cysteine to phenylalanine, the CDR3 consists of 14 amino acids. CDR3 DNA only is kept here, 42 bases in frame from base 1. V is pruned by 6 bases and J by 4 bases, leaving 9 bases of the junction without a gene match.